One and the same sample provided the 32 T cell receptor beta chains below, sequenced in a study of shared clonotypes between healthy human individuals. The table came from immunoSEQ multiplex PCR; TCRdb's copy has only in-frame clones and leaves some out. The sample consists of approximately 1,500,000 clones, approximately 98% of them appearing once. The sample was naive CD4+ T cells sorted from blood. Specified subset: CD45RA+ positively selected. The receptors were sampled from a man between 25 and 39 years old in good health.

This chain uses TRBV28 with TRBJ1-4; weak D call: TRBD1 (6 bases). Deletions cut 6 bases from V and 5 bases from J, with 13 bases between. In germline, CDR1 is MDHEN, CDR2 SYDVKM. The CDR3 totals 14 residues. CDR3 protein: CASSLTGKNEKLFF. The CDR3 DNA is TGTGCCAGCAGCCTCACAGGGAAAAATGAAAAACTGTTTTTT. Complete variable domain (other parts from reference TRBV28 and TRBJ1-4): DVKVTQSSRYLVKRTGEKVFLECVQDMDHENMFWYRQDPGLGLRLIYFSYDVKMKEKGDIPEGYSVSREKKERFSLILESASTNQTSMYLCASSLTGKNEKLFFGSGTQLSVL.

The V gene is TRBV28, the J gene TRBJ2-7, with D perhaps given as TRBD1 or TRBD2 (5 bases each). This CDR3 comprises 15 residues. The germline V and J ends were trimmed by 6 bases and 3 bases, with 18 bases remaining between them. CDR1 and CDR2 (germline): MDHEN, SYDVKM. The CDR3 DNA reads as TGTGCCAGCAGCCCAGAAGCCGGGACGCGCTACGAGCAGTACTTC. This codes for CASSPEAGTRYEQYF.

V is TRBV29-1 and J is TRBJ2-1, with 9 bases lining up with TRBD2. Trimming at V came to 7 bases and at J to 7 bases, leaving 17 bases not matched to a gene. The CDR3 length is 16 residues. Germline V CDR1 and CDR2: SQVTM, ANQGSEA. The CDR3 DNA reads as TGCAGCGCACACAAAACTCCGGGACTAGCCGGGAATGAGCAGTTCTTC. Translation: CSAHKTPGLAGNEQFF.

This chain connects TRBV7-9 to TRBJ2-1; 11 nucleotides agree with TRBD2. The CDR3 extends over 19 amino acids. The germline gives CDR1 SEHNR, CDR2 FQNEAQ (reference sequence). V dropped 5 bases and J dropped 4; count of bases not matched to a gene: 16. CDR3 nucleotides: TGTGCCAGCAGCAAAGGGGGACTAGCGGAAAATCGGGCTTACAATGAGCAGTTCTTC. Translation: CASSKGGLAENRAYNEQFF.

This sequence joins TRBV5-1 and TRBJ1-3, with D possibly matching TRBD1 (6 bases). The CDR3 totals 16 residues. Germline CDR1 is SGHRS and CDR2 is YFSETQ. The V end was cut by 4 bases, the J end by 0 bases, with 14 bases between. Written as DNA, the CDR3 is TGCGCCAGCAGCCTAGGACAGTCCGTCTCTGGAAACACCATATATTTT. Residues: CASSLGQSVSGNTIYF.

V gene TRBV28 combines with J gene TRBJ1-1, with D perhaps matching TRBD1 (5 bases). Germline V gene sequence: CDR1 MDHEN, CDR2 SYDVKM. V lost 2 bases, J lost 5 bases, and 21 bases lay in between. The length of the CDR3 is 17 residues. The CDR3 nucleotides read TGTGCCAGCAGTTTACCCACCACCCCGACAGTAGGGACTGAAGCTTTCTTT. Its translation: CASSLPTTPTVGTEAFF.

The J gene is TRBJ2-3, the V gene TRBV25-1, with 9 bases aligning to TRBD1. CDR1 is MGHDK and CDR2 is SYGVNS in the germline V gene. The length of the CDR3 is 16 residues. The junction had 10 bases not matched to a gene; V was cut back by 5 bases and J by 4 bases. The CDR3 spells CASSTGTGSLPDTQYF. In DNA form, the CDR3 reads TGTGCCAGCAGTACCGGGACAGGGTCTCTCCCAGATACGCAGTATTTT.

The V call is TRBV14, the J call TRBJ2-1; 9 nucleotides agree with TRBD2. The trim removed 1 base at V and 12 bases at J, leaving 4 bases unmatched. The germline V gene has CDR1 SGHDN and CDR2 FVKESK. This CDR3 spans 13 amino acids. The DNA of the CDR3 is TGTGCCAGCAGCCAAGTGACTAGCGGCACGCAGTTCTTC. Its translation: CASSQVTSGTQFF.

V gene TRBV5-4 combines with J gene TRBJ2-7; 7 nucleotides align to TRBD2. Trimming took 4 bases from V and 0 from J; bases not matched to a gene: 7. The CDR3 loop spans 15 amino acids. Germline assignment: CDR1 SGHNT and CDR2 YYREEE (reference sequence). CDR3 sequence (DNA): TGTGCCAGCAGCGTCACTAGCGCGAGCTCCTACGAGCAGTACTTC. It specifies CASSVTSASSYEQYF.

The V gene is TRBV7-2, the J gene TRBJ2-5; 9 positions match TRBD2. Per the germline V gene, CDR1 is SGHTA and CDR2 is FQGNSA. Trimming at V came to 4 bases and at J to 5 bases, leaving 14 bases not matched to a gene. The CDR3 sequence is 17 residues long. The CDR3 DNA sequence: TGTGCCAGCAGCTCGGGGAGGCTAGCGGGGAGGAGGGAGACCCAGTACTTC. Encoded protein: CASSSGRLAGRRETQYF.

The rearrangement links TRBV29-1 to TRBJ2-5; 9 positions match TRBD1. The CDR3 contains 15 residues. Germline lookup yields CDR1 SQVTM and CDR2 ANQGSEA. Trimming at V came to 6 bases and at J to 4 bases, leaving 12 bases not matched to a gene. The CDR3 DNA reads TGCAGCGTGGGACAGGGAGGCGGTGGTAGAGAGACCCAGTACTTC. This sequence encodes CSVGQGGGGRETQYF.

This rearrangement joins TRBV9 to TRBJ2-1, with D possibly matching TRBD1 (6 bases). The germline gives CDR1 SGDLS, CDR2 YYNGEE. The CDR3 runs 14 residues. V lost 4 bases and J lost 5, with 13 bases in between. The CDR3 DNA reads as TGTGCCAGCAGCTTCGGACAGACCGACAATGAGCAGTTCTTC. Its protein product is CASSFGQTDNEQFF.

The V call is TRBV5-1, the J call TRBJ2-5; D is unclear. The V gene lost 4 bases and the J gene lost 4 bases, with 17 bases spanning the gap. CDR3 length: 15 residues. CDR1 and CDR2 (germline): SGHRS, YFSETQ. The CDR3 spells CASSPRPTSGETQYF. The CDR3 DNA follows: TGCGCCAGCAGCCCCCGGCCTACATCGGGAGAGACCCAGTACTTC.

This chain links TRBV5-1 with TRBJ2-1, with 11 nucleotides matching TRBD2. This CDR3 comprises 16 residues. Germline V gene lookup returns CDR1 SGHRS and CDR2 YFSETQ. Germline trimming cut 4 bases from V and 7 bases from J; bases unmatched to any gene: 10. The CDR3 reads CASSVGVTSGVNEQFF. Written as DNA, the CDR3 is TGCGCCAGCAGCGTCGGTGTGACTAGCGGGGTGAATGAGCAGTTCTTC. The whole variable domain, remainder taken from reference TRBV5-1 and TRBJ2-1, is KAGVTQTPRYLIKTRGQQVTLSCSPISGHRSVSWYQQTPGQGLQFLFEYFSETQRNKGNFPGRFSGRQFSNSRSEMNVSTLELGDSALYLCASSVGVTSGVNEQFFGPGTRLTVL.

This rearrangement joins TRBV5-4 to TRBJ1-5, with D possibly being TRBD1 (6 bases). The CDR3 is 16 amino acids. The V end was cut by 0 bases, the J end by 2 bases, with 12 bases between. The germline V gene encodes CDR1 SGHNT and CDR2 YYREEE (reference sequence). The CDR3 sequence: CASSLGTPGGNQPQHF. The CDR3 nucleotides are TGTGCCAGCAGCTTGGGGACGCCAGGGGGCAATCAGCCCCAGCATTTT.

This chain connects TRBV5-4 to TRBJ2-2, with D possibly matching TRBD2 (5 bases). This CDR3 has 15 amino acids. Germline V gives CDR1 SGHNT, CDR2 YYREEE (reference sequence). Trimming shortened V by 1 base and J by 4 bases, and 11 bases separated the two germline ends. CDR3 region: CASSLLGSATGELFF. The CDR3 DNA reads TGTGCCAGCAGCTTGTTGGGGAGCGCCACCGGGGAGCTGTTTTTT.

The chain carries TRBV5-6 and TRBJ1-2; D might be TRBD1 (5 bases). Between the trimmed V and J ends, which lost 2 bases and 10 bases, there was a span of 33 bases. This CDR3 has 19 amino acids. Germline values: CDR1 SGHDT, CDR2 YYEEEE. The CDR3 spells CASSFADGLVGEKSSLYTF. In DNA form, the CDR3 reads TGTGCCAGCAGCTTTGCCGACGGGTTAGTGGGGGAAAAGTCGTCCCTCTACACCTTC.

For this clone: This CDR3 is also generated by other DNA sequences in the sample. This chain connects TRBV7-2 to TRBJ2-2; D is ambiguous. The CDR3 extends over 12 amino acids. Germline V gene sequence: CDR1 SGHTA, CDR2 FQGNSA. V was trimmed by 5 bases and J by 1 base, leaving 2 bases between them. CDR3 coding DNA: TGTGCCAGCAGCAAGAACACCGGGGAGCTGTTTTTT. This translates into CASSKNTGELFF.

The V call is TRBV7-2, the J call TRBJ2-5; D not certain. Trimming stripped 4 bases from V and 13 bases from J, with 19 bases between. The CDR3 runs to 13 residues. CDR1 and CDR2 from the germline V gene are SGHTA and FQGNSA. This CDR3 reads CASSSRTGRAPYF. DNA for the CDR3: TGTGCCAGCAGCTCACGGACGGGTCGGGCCCCGTACTTC.

Of note for this clone: Other nucleotide sequences from this sample produce the same CDR3. This rearrangement joins TRBV18 to TRBJ2-5; D uncertain. The germline CDR1 and CDR2 sequences are KGHSH and LQKENI. The CDR3 runs to 14 residues. With 2 bases removed from V and 0 bases from J, the gap between germline ends came to 7 bases. The CDR3 reads CASSPVPYQETQYF. CDR3 nucleotide sequence: TGTGCCAGCTCACCAGTCCCGTACCAAGAGACCCAGTACTTC.

CDR3 region: CASSFGLGSSEKLFF. The DNA of the CDR3 is TGTGCCAGCAGCTTCGGTCTTGGGAGTAGTGAAAAACTGTTTTTT. This chain uses TRBV7-9 with TRBJ1-4, with no clear D. Trimming removed 3 bases at V and 7 bases at J, with 15 bases between. This CDR3 contains 15 residues. Looked up from germline, CDR1 is SEHNR and CDR2 is FQNEAQ (reference sequence).

This chain links TRBV18 with TRBJ2-7; 9 bases are a match to TRBD1. V was pared by 2 bases and J by 5 bases, with 4 bases of the junction left unmatched. CDR1 and CDR2 (germline): KGHSH, LQKENI. This CDR3 contains 14 residues. CDR3 protein: CASSPWTGVHEQYF. The CDR3 DNA follows: TGTGCCAGCTCACCATGGACAGGGGTTCACGAGCAGTACTTC.

This clone appeared once. This chain uses TRBV14 with TRBJ1-1, with D unclear. This CDR3 comprises 17 residues. The V end was cut by 4 bases, the J end by 1 base, with 19 bases between. Germline assignment: CDR1 SGHDN and CDR2 FVKESK. CDR3 sequence: CASSLGARPFRNTEAFF. CDR3 bases: TGTGCCAGCAGCCTGGGCGCTCGTCCGTTTCGGAACACTGAAGCTTTCTTT.

The V call is TRBV18, the J call TRBJ2-3; D is perhaps TRBD1 (6 bases). The CDR3 covers 17 residues. The V end was cut by 4 bases, the J end by 0 bases, with 17 bases between. CDR1 is KGHSH, CDR2 LQKENI, per germline. CDR3 in amino acids: CASSLRGRGSSTDTQYF. The CDR3 bases are TGTGCCAGCTCACTAAGGGGCAGGGGCTCTAGCACAGATACGCAGTATTTT.

This clone was found once. In the same sample, other DNA sequences code for this CDR3. The chain uses TRBV28 and TRBJ2-7; TRBD2 might be the D (5 bases). This CDR3 contains 12 residues. The germline V and J ends were trimmed by 6 bases and 2 bases, with 8 bases remaining between them. Germline loops: CDR1 MDHEN, CDR2 SYDVKM. The CDR3 is CASSPGTYEQYF. The CDR3 DNA reads as TGTGCCAGCAGCCCCGGGACCTACGAGCAGTACTTC.

This chain links TRBV2 with TRBJ2-6; D not resolved. V dropped 5 bases and J dropped 0 bases, with 5 bases sitting between them. The CDR3 consists of 14 residues. CDR1 and CDR2 from the germline V gene are SNHLY and FYNNEI. CDR3 DNA sequence: TGTGCCAGCAGTAAGGACTCTGGGGCCAACGTCCTGACTTTC. This translates into CASSKDSGANVLTF.

CDR3 loop: CASSPWGPTQYTGELFF. The CDR3 bases are TGTGCCAGCAGCCCCTGGGGGCCAACGCAGTACACCGGGGAGCTGTTTTTT. The chain uses TRBV7-2 and TRBJ2-2; D possibly corresponds to TRBD1 (6 bases). The CDR3 loop spans 17 amino acids. Trimming cost V 5 bases and J 3 bases, with 19 bases left between them. CDR1 and CDR2 from the germline V gene are SGHTA and FQGNSA. The entire variable domain, with the rest obtained from reference TRBV7-2 and TRBJ2-2, is as follows: GAGVSQSPSNKVTEKGKDVELRCDPISGHTALYWYRQSLGQGLEFLIYFQGNSAPDKSGLPSDRFSAERTGGSVSTLTIQRTQQEDSAVYLCASSPWGPTQYTGELFFGEGSRLTVL.

The genes are TRBV14 and TRBJ2-3, with TRBD1 as a possible D gene (6 bases). With 1 base removed from V and 4 bases from J, the gap between germline ends came to 15 bases. CDR1 is SGHDN, CDR2 FVKESK, per germline. The CDR3 is 16 amino acids. As DNA, the CDR3 is TGTGCCAGCAGCCAAGCCGGGACACCCTTTTCAGATACGCAGTATTTT. It yields the protein CASSQAGTPFSDTQYF.

The chain combines TRBV4-1 with TRBJ2-5, with D possibly matching TRBD1 (7 bases). CDR1 and CDR2 from the germline V gene are MGHRA and YSYEKL. The CDR3 sequence is 18 residues long. V was pared by 0 bases and J by 4 bases, with 21 bases between. The CDR3 DNA reads as TGCGCCAGCAGCCAAGATTTGAAGGGGGCGGGGAAGAGAGAGACCCAGTACTTC. Its translation is CASSQDLKGAGKRETQYF.

This clone was seen only once. This chain joins TRBV7-2 and TRBJ2-2; D ambiguous. CDR3 size: 18 residues. Germline V gene data show CDR1 as SGHTA and CDR2 as FQGNSA. V was cut by 5 bases and J by 2 bases, with 21 bases left in between. CDR3 in DNA: TGTGCCAGCAGCCGCAGGCTGCTCCCGGCAGGAAACACCGGGGAGCTGTTTTTT. Translated: CASSRRLLPAGNTGELFF.

As concerns this clone: The identical CDR3 is also encoded by other nucleotide sequences in the sample. V and J are TRBV5-1 and TRBJ2-3; D remains unclear. From germline, CDR1 is SGHRS and CDR2 YFSETQ. This CDR3 has 14 amino acids. V was clipped by 0 bases and J by 0 bases, with 5 bases between them. The CDR3 DNA reads as TGCGCCAGCAGCTTGGCAACTAGCACAGATACGCAGTATTTT. Amino acids: CASSLATSTDTQYF.

The chain is built from TRBV5-6 and TRBJ2-5, with unresolved D. CDR1 and CDR2 from the germline V gene are SGHDT and YYEEEE. The V end was cut by 0 bases, the J end by 7 bases, with 4 bases between. This CDR3 has 11 amino acids. The CDR3 region is CASSLVGTQYF. The DNA of the CDR3 is TGTGCCAGCAGCTTGGTGGGGACCCAGTACTTC.